This paragraph reports one TCR beta chain. Original analysis: Amplified reference gene primers provided the basis for estimating nucleated cell counts. The repertoire was sequenced with immunoSEQ multiplex PCR; TCRdb's copy has only in-frame clones and lacks some. Clonal size and the V and J genes are those of that table, whereas D and trimming came from the DNA. The sample includes more than 150,000 clones, approximately 88% of them seen just once. This sample stems from a study of blood T cell repertoires in COVID-19. Across the study: The study drew acute and convalescent COVID-19 samples from the United States, Italy and Spain.

The CDR3 runs 15 residues. Trimming took off 4 bases at V and 0 bases at J, with 12 bases between the two ends. Germline V CDR1 and CDR2: SGHAT, FQNNGV. This clonotype was obtained from a man aged 60-69 years with acute or convalescent COVID-19. V and J are TRBV11-2 and TRBJ1-1, with TRBD1 as a possible D gene (6 bases). Input material: peripheral blood. CDR3 sequence: CASSSGQTMNTEAFF. The CDR3 bases are TGTGCCAGCAGCTCCGGACAGACGATGAACACTGAAGCTTTCTTT. The whole variable domain, filled in from reference TRBV11-2 and TRBJ1-1, reads EAGVAQSPRYKIIEKRQSVAFWCNPISGHATLYWYQQILGQGPKLLIQFQNNGVVDDSQLPKDRFSAERLKGVDSTLKIQPAKLEDSAVYLCASSSGQTMNTEAFFGQGTRLTVV.